Listed below are T cell receptor beta chains from one sample, sequenced in a study of TIL therapy for anti-PD-1-resistant metastatic lung cancer. Produced via immunoSEQ multiplex PCR; TCRdb's table is partial and in-frame only. The table lists more than 90,000 clones, about three fifths of them singletons. The specimen comprised tumor tissue, sampled at baseline. These receptors were collected from a person aged 25 to 80 with non-small cell lung cancer. Both conserved end residues are part of each CDR3. Each record gives: D gene, V gene, CDR3 length, clone size, J gene, CDR3 DNA, CDR3 protein. D genes are given only for firm matches. The listing skips clone size in some rows; elsewhere it reads once, few, many or a size class.

D gene: -
V gene: TRBV5-1
CDR3 length: 13
clone size: -
J gene: TRBJ1-2
CDR3 DNA: TGCGCCAGCAGCAGGGACTCGAACTATGGCTACACCTTC
CDR3 protein: CASSRDSNYGYTF

D gene: TRBD2
V gene: TRBV3-1/TRBV3-2
CDR3 length: 13
clone size: -
J gene: TRBJ2-7
CDR3 DNA: TGTGCCAGCAGCCTGGGGGGAGGGAGTCCCCAGTACTTC
CDR3 protein: CASSLGGGSPQYF

D gene: -
V gene: TRBV6-5
CDR3 length: 14
clone size: -
J gene: TRBJ1-5
CDR3 DNA: TGTGCCAGCAGTTACTCGCGCAGTGATCAGCCCCAGCATTTT
CDR3 protein: CASSYSRSDQPQHF

D gene: TRBD2
V gene: TRBV27
CDR3 length: 14
clone size: -
J gene: TRBJ2-1
CDR3 DNA: TGTGCCAGCCAGCGGGAGGGCCCGAGTACTGAGCAGTTCTTC
CDR3 protein: CASQREGPSTEQFF

D gene: -
V gene: TRBV2
CDR3 length: 13
clone size: -
J gene: TRBJ2-7
CDR3 DNA: TGTGCCAGCAGTGAATCCCGTGGGGTCGAGCAGTACTTC
CDR3 protein: CASSESRGVEQYF

D gene: -
V gene: TRBV24-1
CDR3 length: 12
clone size: few
J gene: TRBJ2-7
CDR3 DNA: TGTGCCACCAGTGCGGGCGGCTACGAGCAGTACTTC
CDR3 protein: CATSAGGYEQYF

D gene: -
V gene: TRBV7-2
CDR3 length: 16
clone size: many
J gene: TRBJ2-2
CDR3 DNA: TGTGCCAGCAGCTTATTTATAGGGGAGCTCGGCGGGGAGCTGTTTTTT
CDR3 protein: CASSLFIGELGGELFF

D gene: -
V gene: TRBV5-4
CDR3 length: 15
clone size: -
J gene: TRBJ1-2
CDR3 DNA: TGTGCCAGCAGCTTGTTTGGGGAGATCCGCGATGGCTACACCTTC
CDR3 protein: CASSLFGEIRDGYTF

D gene: -
V gene: TRBV6-2/TRBV6-3
CDR3 length: 16
clone size: -
J gene: TRBJ1-5
CDR3 DNA: TGTGCCAGCAGTTTCGCCCGGAAGACTAGCAATCAGCCCCAGCATTTT
CDR3 protein: CASSFARKTSNQPQHF

D gene: TRBD1
V gene: TRBV6-1
CDR3 length: 16
clone size: -
J gene: TRBJ2-3
CDR3 DNA: TGTGCCAGCAGTGAGGGACAGCATTCTAGCACAGATACGCAGTATTTT
CDR3 protein: CASSEGQHSSTDTQYF

D gene: TRBD2
V gene: TRBV7-6
CDR3 length: 15
clone size: few
J gene: TRBJ2-7
CDR3 DNA: TGTGCCAGCAGCTTCGGGACTAGCGGGAGCATCGAGCAGTACTTC
CDR3 protein: CASSFGTSGSIEQYF

D gene: -
V gene: TRBV5-1
CDR3 length: 13
clone size: once
J gene: TRBJ2-1
CDR3 DNA: TGCGCCAGCAGGGAGTGGGGGGATTATGAGCAGTTCTTC
CDR3 protein: CASREWGDYEQFF

D gene: -
V gene: TRBV2
CDR3 length: 14
clone size: -
J gene: TRBJ1-3
CDR3 DNA: TGTGCCAGCCAGGACTGGGGCCCTGGAAACACCATATATTTT
CDR3 protein: CASQDWGPGNTIYF

D gene: -
V gene: TRBV5-1
CDR3 length: 13
clone size: -
J gene: TRBJ2-5
CDR3 DNA: TGCGCCAGCAGCTTGACATACCAAGAGACCCAGTACTTC
CDR3 protein: CASSLTYQETQYF

D gene: TRBD1
V gene: TRBV6-5
CDR3 length: 15
clone size: -
J gene: TRBJ1-1
CDR3 DNA: TGTGCCAGCAGTCTCCAACAGGGGGCCAGGACTGAAGCTTTCTTT
CDR3 protein: CASSLQQGARTEAFF